Each of the 7 T cell receptor beta chains below was sequenced from the same sample in a study of T cell responses to AZD1222 COVID-19 vaccine. Method: immunoSEQ multiplex PCR; TCRdb's copy keeps in-frame clones and lacks some. This table has some 120,000 clones, 75% to 90% appearing once. This specimen was peripheral blood, taken on day 0 of AZD1222 vaccination. The receptors come from an adult in good health.

The gene calls are TRBV7-3 and TRBJ2-3; D unclear. The length of the CDR3 is 15 residues. The V gene's germline CDR1 is SGHTA and CDR2 FQGTGA. Trimming stripped 7 bases from V and 6 bases from J, with 20 bases between. The CDR3 reads CASTETSRPGDTQYF. CDR3 DNA sequence: TGTGCCAGCACCGAGACAAGCCGTCCCGGGGATACGCAGTATTTT.

V is TRBV7-2 and J is TRBJ1-1; D might be TRBD1 (6 bases). The CDR3 extends over 14 amino acids. Germline CDR1 reads SGHTA; CDR2 reads FQGNSA. Between the trimmed V and J ends, which lost 5 bases and 4 bases, there was a span of 14 bases. CDR3 bases: TGTGCCAGCAGCCTAAGGACAGCCGGCACTGAAGCTTTCTTT. Encoded protein: CASSLRTAGTEAFF.

The V and J genes are TRBV7-2 and TRBJ2-1; 13 bases fit TRBD2. There are 17 residues in the CDR3. Germline CDR1 and CDR2: SGHTA and FQGNSA. Trimming took 0 bases from V and 4 from J; bases not matched to a gene: 3. This CDR3 reads CASSLAGLAGTYNEQFF. CDR3 DNA: TGTGCCAGCAGCTTAGCGGGACTAGCGGGGACTTACAATGAGCAGTTCTTC.

The rearrangement links TRBV6-5 to TRBJ1-5, with 7 bases that match TRBD1. The V and J ends lost 7 bases and 5 bases, in that order; junction bases with no gene match: 11. The length of the CDR3 is 15 residues. In germline, CDR1 is MNHEY, CDR2 SVGAGI. CDR3 nucleotide sequence: TGTGCCAGCATTTCGGGACAGAGTAATTATCAGCCCCAGCATTTT. It specifies CASISGQSNYQPQHF.

The chain recombines TRBV7-2 with TRBJ2-5, with TRBD2 matching 9 bases. The V gene's germline CDR1 is SGHTA and CDR2 FQGNSA. With V trimmed by 5 bases and J by 2 bases, 6 bases remained unmatched. The CDR3 is 15 residues long. This chain's CDR3 is CASSTASGAQETQYF. CDR3 sequence (DNA): TGTGCCAGCAGCACCGCTAGCGGGGCACAAGAGACCCAGTACTTC.

The V gene is TRBV28, the J gene TRBJ1-3, with D tentatively TRBD1 (5 bases). The CDR3 contains 17 residues. Trimming took off 6 bases at V and 0 bases at J, with 18 bases between the two ends. Per germline, CDR1 MDHEN and CDR2 SYDVKM. This CDR3 is CASRSPRDASSGNTIYF. CDR3 sequence (DNA): TGTGCCAGCAGGTCCCCTCGGGACGCCAGCTCTGGAAACACCATATATTTT.

V and J are TRBV6-5 and TRBJ2-7; the match to TRBD2 covers 8 bases. V was pared by 6 bases and J by 3 bases, with 7 bases of the junction left unmatched. The CDR3 length is 14 residues. Germline lookup yields CDR1 MNHEY and CDR2 SVGAGI. Here the CDR3 reads CASSLGGAVYEQYF. As DNA, the CDR3 is TGTGCCAGCAGCCTCGGGGGGGCCGTCTACGAGCAGTACTTC.